Described below is a single T cell receptor (beta chain) sequence and its context. A read error may account for a junction end that differs from germline. This sample is part of a study of T cell repertoires in cytomegalovirus infection. TCRdb re-analysed the reads in MiXCR, keeping a single row per CDR3 protein. Of some 400,000 distinct CDR3 sequences in the sample, roughly a third were seen once. The length of the CDR3 is 14 residues. Per germline, CDR1 SGHAT and CDR2 FQDESV (reference sequence). The chain combines TRBV11-1 with TRBJ2-1; perhaps TRBD1 as D (6 bases). This clonotype was obtained from a human donor in good health (CMV status not recorded). Some clones in this sample may be carry-over from other donors' samples. The sequencing input was PBMCs. The CDR3 loop reads CASSPEQGDGFLVF. CDR3 in DNA: TGTGCCAGCAGCCCTGAACAGGGTGATGGATTTTTGGTATTC.